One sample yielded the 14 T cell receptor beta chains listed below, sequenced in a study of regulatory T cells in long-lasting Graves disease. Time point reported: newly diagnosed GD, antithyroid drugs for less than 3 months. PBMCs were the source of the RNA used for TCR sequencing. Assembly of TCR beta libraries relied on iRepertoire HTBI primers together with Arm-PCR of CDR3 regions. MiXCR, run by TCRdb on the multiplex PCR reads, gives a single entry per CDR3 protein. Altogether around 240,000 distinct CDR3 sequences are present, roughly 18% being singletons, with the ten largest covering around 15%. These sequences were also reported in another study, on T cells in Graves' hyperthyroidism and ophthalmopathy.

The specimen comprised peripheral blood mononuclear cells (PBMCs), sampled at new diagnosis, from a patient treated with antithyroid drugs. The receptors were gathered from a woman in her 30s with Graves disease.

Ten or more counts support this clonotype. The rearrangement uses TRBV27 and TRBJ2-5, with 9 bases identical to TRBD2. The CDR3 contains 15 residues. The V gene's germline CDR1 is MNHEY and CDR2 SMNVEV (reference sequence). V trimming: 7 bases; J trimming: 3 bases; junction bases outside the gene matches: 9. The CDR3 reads CASTLRGGREETQYF. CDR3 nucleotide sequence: TGTGCCAGCACCCTGCGGGGGGGCCGGGAAGAGACCCAGTACTTC.

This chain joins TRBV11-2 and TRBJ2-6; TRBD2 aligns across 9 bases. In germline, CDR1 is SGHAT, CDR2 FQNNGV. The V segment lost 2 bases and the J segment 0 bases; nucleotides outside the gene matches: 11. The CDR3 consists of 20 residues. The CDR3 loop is CASSLSVGSGRSSGANVLTF. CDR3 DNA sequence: TGTGCCAGCAGCTTATCCGTGGGTAGCGGGAGAAGCTCTGGGGCCAACGTCCTGACTTTC.

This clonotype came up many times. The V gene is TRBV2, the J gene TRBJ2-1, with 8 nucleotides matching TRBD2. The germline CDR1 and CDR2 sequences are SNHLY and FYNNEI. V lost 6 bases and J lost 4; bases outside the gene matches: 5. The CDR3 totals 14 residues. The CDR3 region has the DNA TGTGCCAGCAGGGAGCGGGGGCTATACAATGAGCAGTTCTTC. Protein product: CASRERGLYNEQFF. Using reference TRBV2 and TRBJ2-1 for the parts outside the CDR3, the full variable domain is EPEVTQTPSHQVTQMGQEVILRCVPISNHLYFYWYRQILGQKVEFLVSFYNNEISEKSEIFDDQFSVERPDGSNFTLKIRSTKLEDSAMYFCASRERGLYNEQFFGPGTRLTVL.

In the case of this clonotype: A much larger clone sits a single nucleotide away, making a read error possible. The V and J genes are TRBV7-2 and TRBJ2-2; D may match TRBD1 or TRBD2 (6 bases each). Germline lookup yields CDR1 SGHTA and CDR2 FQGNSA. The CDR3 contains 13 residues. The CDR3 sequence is CASSLGATGGLFF. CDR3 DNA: TGTGCCAGCAGCTTGGGGGCCACCGGGGGGCTGTTTTTT.

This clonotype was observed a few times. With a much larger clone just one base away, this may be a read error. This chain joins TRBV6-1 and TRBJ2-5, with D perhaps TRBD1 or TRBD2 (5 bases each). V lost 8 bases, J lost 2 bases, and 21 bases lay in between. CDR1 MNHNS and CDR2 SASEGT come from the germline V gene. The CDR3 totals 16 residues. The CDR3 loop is CASGLRQWGKQETQYF. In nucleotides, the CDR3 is TGTGCCAGCGGTCTCAGGCAGTGGGGGAAACAAGAGACCCAGTACTTC.

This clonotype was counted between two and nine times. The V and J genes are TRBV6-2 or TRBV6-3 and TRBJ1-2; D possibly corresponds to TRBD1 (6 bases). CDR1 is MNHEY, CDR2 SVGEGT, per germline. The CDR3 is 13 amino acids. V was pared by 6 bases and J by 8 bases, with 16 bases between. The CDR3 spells CASRKQGDGGYTF. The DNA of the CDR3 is TGTGCCAGCAGAAAACAGGGAGATGGCGGCTACACCTTC.

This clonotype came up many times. The CDR3 is CASSRHRTGANVLTF. In DNA form, the CDR3 reads TGTGCCAGCAGTCGACACAGGACTGGGGCCAACGTCCTGACTTTC. The J gene is TRBJ2-6, the V gene TRBV6-1; a possible D gene is TRBD1 (5 bases). This CDR3 region has 15 residues. V was clipped by 5 bases and J by 2 bases, with 10 bases between them. Germline CDR1 is MNHNS and CDR2 is SASEGT.

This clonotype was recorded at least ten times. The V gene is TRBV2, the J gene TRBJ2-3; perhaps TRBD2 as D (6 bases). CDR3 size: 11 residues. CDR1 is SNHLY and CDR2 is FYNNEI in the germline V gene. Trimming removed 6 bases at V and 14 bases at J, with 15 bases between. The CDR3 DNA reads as TGTGCCAGCAGGGGACTTATTGGGTGGTATTTT. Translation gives CASRGLIGWYF.

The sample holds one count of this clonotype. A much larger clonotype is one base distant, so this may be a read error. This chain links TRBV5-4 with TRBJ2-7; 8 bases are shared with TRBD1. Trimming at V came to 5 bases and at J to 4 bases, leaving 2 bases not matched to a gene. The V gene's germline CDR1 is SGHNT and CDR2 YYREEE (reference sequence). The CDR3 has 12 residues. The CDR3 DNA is TGTGCCAGCAGGACAGGGGTGTACGAGCAGTACTTC. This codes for CASRTGVYEQYF.

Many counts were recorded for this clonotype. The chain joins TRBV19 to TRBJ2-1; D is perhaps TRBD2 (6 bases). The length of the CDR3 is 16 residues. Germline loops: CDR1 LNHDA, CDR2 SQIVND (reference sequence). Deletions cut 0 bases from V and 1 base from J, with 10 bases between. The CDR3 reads CASSIDTGTSYNEQFF. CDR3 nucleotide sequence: TGTGCCAGTAGTATAGACACGGGGACTTCCTACAATGAGCAGTTCTTC.

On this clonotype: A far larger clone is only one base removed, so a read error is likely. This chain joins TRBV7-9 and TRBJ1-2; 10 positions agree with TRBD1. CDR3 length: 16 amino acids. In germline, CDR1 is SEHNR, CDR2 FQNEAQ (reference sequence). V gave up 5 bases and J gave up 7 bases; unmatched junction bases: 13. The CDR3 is CASSRLTGTGVLGYTF. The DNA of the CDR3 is TGTGCCAGCAGCAGATTAACCGGGACAGGGGTCCTTGGCTACACCTTC.

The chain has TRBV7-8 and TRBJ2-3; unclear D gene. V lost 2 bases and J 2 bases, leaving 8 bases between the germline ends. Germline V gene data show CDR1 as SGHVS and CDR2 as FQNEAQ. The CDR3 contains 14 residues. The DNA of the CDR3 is TGTGCCAGCAGCTTATTTTCTGACACAGATACGCAGTATTTT. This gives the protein CASSLFSDTDTQYF. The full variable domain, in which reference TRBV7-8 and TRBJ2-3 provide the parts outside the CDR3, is GAGVSQSPRYKVAKRGQDVALRCDPISGHVSLFWYQQALGQGPEFLTYFQNEAQLDKSGLPSDRFFAERPEGSVSTLKIQRTQQEDSAVYLCASSLFSDTDTQYFGPGTRLTVL.

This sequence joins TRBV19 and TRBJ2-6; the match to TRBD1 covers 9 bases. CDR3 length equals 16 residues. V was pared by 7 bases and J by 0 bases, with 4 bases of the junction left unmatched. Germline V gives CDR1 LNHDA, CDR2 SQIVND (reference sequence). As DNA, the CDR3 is TGTGCCAGTACGGACAGGGGCTACTCTGGGGCCAACGTCCTGACTTTC. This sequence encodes CASTDRGYSGANVLTF. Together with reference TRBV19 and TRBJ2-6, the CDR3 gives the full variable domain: DGGITQSPKYLFRKEGQNVTLSCEQNLNHDAMYWYRQDPGQGLRLIYYSQIVNDFQKGDIAEGYSVSREKKESFPLTVTSAQKNPTAFYLCASTDRGYSGANVLTFGAGSRLTVL.

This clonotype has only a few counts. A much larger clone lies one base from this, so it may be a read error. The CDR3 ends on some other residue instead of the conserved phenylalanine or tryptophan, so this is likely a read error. Here the CDR3 DNA reads TGTGCCAGCACCAGGGACAGGAACTCCTACGAGCAGTACTCC. This translates into CASTRDRNSYEQYS. V and J are TRBV27 and TRBJ2-7; 8 nucleotides line up with TRBD1. The ends lost 7 bases at V and 0 bases at J; junction bases unmatched: 5. Germline V gene lookup returns CDR1 MNHEY and CDR2 SMNVEV (reference sequence). This CDR3 has 14 amino acids.